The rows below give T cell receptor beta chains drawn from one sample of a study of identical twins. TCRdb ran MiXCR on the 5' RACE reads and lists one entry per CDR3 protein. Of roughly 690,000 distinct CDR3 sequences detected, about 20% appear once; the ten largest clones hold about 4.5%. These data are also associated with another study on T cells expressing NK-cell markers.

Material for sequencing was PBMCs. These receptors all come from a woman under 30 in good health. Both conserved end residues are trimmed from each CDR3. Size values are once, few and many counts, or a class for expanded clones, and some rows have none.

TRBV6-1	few	ASGGQSNYGYT
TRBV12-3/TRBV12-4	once	ARGFNQAEAF
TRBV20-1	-	SAGRGSAGTEAF
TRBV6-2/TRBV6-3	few	ASSPSRDSGSYEQY
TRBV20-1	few	SAPFASLPGYGYT
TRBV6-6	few	ASSSPTTEAF
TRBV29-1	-	SVHQGVGTEAF
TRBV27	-	ASSPSVGDLTDTQY
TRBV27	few	ASSRGYGAAQETQY
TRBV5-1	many	ASSSGHNVNYGYT
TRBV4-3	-	ASSQEPGTHTGELF
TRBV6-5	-	ASLIYEQY
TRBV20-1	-	SARGGQGQPQH
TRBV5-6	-	ASSLVVGAPYEQY